Presented here are 4 T cell receptor beta chains from one specimen sequenced in a study of a mutant IDH1 vaccine in newly diagnosed glioma. Antigen specificity for these receptors is unknown. Time point of the sample: week 47, end of study. In the vaccine, a single dose held 300 ug of the mutant IDH1 20-mer peptide, along with topical imiquimod. Data came from immunoSEQ multiplex PCR; TCRdb stores just in-frame clones and leaves some out. The table lists tens of thousands of clones, roughly 71% of them singletons, with 8.9% in the top ten. Specimen: PBMCs, collected from a glioma patient whose treatment included an IDH1 peptide vaccine. The receptors come from a middle-aged man with glioma.

This clone was seen a few times. J is TRBJ1-1 and V is TRBV5-4, with 11 bases fitting TRBD1. V lost 3 bases, J lost 6 bases, and 13 bases stayed unmatched. This CDR3 region has 17 residues. The germline V gene encodes CDR1 SGHNT and CDR2 YYREEE (reference sequence). DNA for the CDR3: TGTGCCAGCAGCTCCGGACAGGGGGCGCGTAATAGTGCTGAAGCTTTCTTT. This gives the protein CASSSGQGARNSAEAFF.

There are a few counts of this clone. The rearrangement joins TRBV25-1 to TRBJ1-1, with D unclear. V lost 2 bases and J 1 base, leaving 2 bases between the germline ends. This CDR3 is built from 12 residues. Per germline, CDR1 MGHDK and CDR2 SYGVNS. This CDR3 reads CASSETNTEAFF. DNA for the CDR3: TGTGCCAGCAGTGAAACGAACACTGAAGCTTTCTTT.

This CDR3 reads CASSEAAGLTNYGYTF. For the CDR3, the DNA is TGTGCCAGCAGTGAAGCGGCAGGCCTGACTAACTATGGCTACACCTTC. This chain joins TRBV2 and TRBJ1-2; D gene ambiguous. This CDR3 spans 16 amino acids. Germline lookup yields CDR1 SNHLY and CDR2 FYNNEI. Trimming shortened V by 0 bases and J by 0 bases, and 11 bases separated the two germline ends.

This clone showed up just a few times. The V call is TRBV6-5, the J call TRBJ1-3; 8 bases are a match to TRBD1. The V gene end was trimmed by 6 bases and the J gene end by 4 bases; junction bases not matched to a gene: 8. Germline values: CDR1 MNHEY, CDR2 SVGAGI. The CDR3 runs to 15 residues. The CDR3 loop reads CASSRQGRSGNTIYF. In nucleotides, the CDR3 is TGTGCCAGCAGCCGACAGGGGAGGTCGGGAAACACCATATATTTT.